This T cell receptor (beta chain) was recorded in a study of shared clonotypes between healthy human individuals. Here immunoSEQ multiplex PCR was the method, and the copy in TCRdb shows in-frame clones only, minus some. The profile shows about 1 million clones, approximately 68% of them singletons. The germline CDR1 and CDR2 sequences are GTSNPN and SVGIG (reference sequence). The CDR3 has 14 amino acids. Trimming took off 2 bases at V and 1 base at J, with 11 bases between the two ends. This TCR derives from a man between 18 and 29 years old in good health. Sequencing was done on a sample of memory CD4+ T cells sorted from blood. Subset described: CD45RA-negative fraction. The V call is TRBV30, the J call TRBJ2-5; unclear D gene. CDR3 residues: CAWSQLRFQETQYF. CDR3 DNA: TGTGCCTGGAGTCAATTGCGGTTCCAAGAGACCCAGTACTTC.